The present TCR beta chain was sequenced within a study of regulatory T cells in long-lasting Graves disease (dated by TCRdb to the early 2020s). A note on the overall study: Persistent Graves' disease was defined as antithyroid drug treatment for over 5 years with persistently positive TSH receptor autoantibodies. Persistent Graves' disease patients were compared with newly diagnosed Graves' disease patients by peripheral blood TCR sequencing and RNA sequencing. The study was conducted in China and was registered as a clinical trial. A total of roughly 35 samples were covered by TCR sequencing, comprising some 13 persistent and 20 or so newly diagnosed Graves' disease patients. Antithyroid drugs had been taken for approximately 9.5 years on average by persistent Graves' disease patients in the clinical cohort. Broad study findings and their caveats: Persistent patients shared more public clonotypes among themselves (around 3,000) than newly diagnosed patients did (over 950). Compared with newly diagnosed patients, persistent Graves' disease patients had lower TCR Shannon entropy and fewer highly expanded clones, which suggests clonal expansion. Preferential use of TRBV28, TRBJ1-2 and TRBJ2-5 was observed in persistent disease, whereas TRBV20-1 and TRBJ2-1 were favored in newly diagnosed disease. Because the primary lesion, thyroid tissue, could not be accessed, the study looked at peripheral blood alone. Sequencing and analysis were limited to the TCR beta chain. The authors noted that the small sample size was a limitation that may lower accuracy.

The sample's time point label, in plain terms: persistent/refractory GD, antithyroid drugs over 5 years with positive TRAb. RNA was extracted from PBMCs in TRIzol for both TCR sequencing and RNA sequencing. The diagnosis of Graves' disease was made according to American Thyroid Association guidelines. Patients were recruited from an endocrinology department in Xi'an, China. Each patient gave 7 to 9.5 milliliters of peripheral blood, collected in an EDTA anticoagulant tube. PBMCs were isolated by Ficoll Paque Plus density gradient separation without further T cell sorting. An Agilent 2100 Bioanalyzer and agarose gel were used to assess RNA quality, and a NanoDrop 2000 was used to measure RNA concentration. The library was built by means of multiplex PCR. Sequencing was performed on an Illumina HiSeq 4000. To build TCR beta libraries, CDR3 regions were amplified by Arm-PCR using iRepertoire HTBI primers. Before sequencing, the PCR products underwent gel purification. As for the authors' bioinformatics: Gene usage analysis of CDR3 amino acid clonotypes relied on the 60 or so TRBV and around 13 TRBJ segments identified across samples. Filtered high-quality paired reads were merged into contigs using COPE and FqMerger. BLAST was used to align contigs to IMGT TRBV, TRBD and TRBJ reference genes, with CDR3 defined following IMGT. Clonotypes above 0.1% frequency were classified as highly expanded clones. Shannon entropy was used to measure repertoire diversity, and the Gini coefficient was used to measure V-J evenness. Public clonotypes were defined as clonotypes shared by more than one individual. In TCRdb, the public reads were trimmed at Q25 with fastp and aligned with MiXCR, with productive beta chains retained. CDR3 protein duplicates are merged, each entry listing the most common genes and DNA. The V and J calls and clone size are TCRdb's, not the authors'. Present in this sample are about 290,000 distinct CDR3 sequences, more than 20% of which were seen just once. The top ten constitute roughly 56% of the sample.

Comment on this clonotype: Its antigen specificity is not known. Per-base qualities were not stored, and no clone one base away is much larger.

Trimming costs V 6 bases and J 4 bases, and their ends lie 19 bases apart. The germline V gene (reference sequence) yields SGHNT for CDR1 and YYREEE for CDR2. The CDR3 runs 15 amino acids, cysteine and phenylalanine included. The read is trimmed to its CDR3 DNA, 45 bases read in frame from base 1. This clonotype was sampled from a female donor with Graves disease. The chain is assembled from TRBV5-4 and TRBJ1-2; tentative D gene TRBD1, with 5 bases matching. This specimen was peripheral blood mononuclear cells (PBMCs), taken when the disease was refractory, from a patient treated with antithyroid drugs. The CDR3 reads CASTTWGEIVYGYTF. The DNA sequence is TGTGCCAGCACCACCTGGGGGGAAATCGTCTATGGCTACACCTTC.